The rows below give T cell receptor beta chains drawn from one sample of a study of blood T cell repertoires in COVID-19. The data were produced by immunoSEQ multiplex PCR, yet TCRdb's version contains in-frame clones alone and is incomplete. The table includes about 300,000 clones, roughly 87% detected once. Sequenced material: PBMCs or T cells enriched from blood (not recorded which). These receptors were taken from a woman under 40 who had recovered from COVID-19. The CDR3 runs from the conserved cysteine through the conserved F or W. The order of the fields is V gene, J gene, D gene, clone size, CDR3 DNA, CDR3 protein. D genes are given only for firm matches. Size tells how often a clone was seen (once, few, many) or the class of an expanded clone, and some rows leave it out.

V: TRBV19
J: TRBJ2-3
D: .
size: .
DNA: TGTGCCAGTAGCAAAAGACAGAGCGCAGATACGCAGTATTTT
CDR3: CASSKRQSADTQYF

V: TRBV11-2
J: TRBJ1-1
D: .
size: once
DNA: TGTGCCAGCAGCTCAGCCCAACAGGGTTCAGCTTTCTTT
CDR3: CASSSAQQGSAFF

V: TRBV3-1/TRBV3-2
J: TRBJ1-3
D: .
size: .
DNA: TGTGCCAGCAGCCAACCCAGGACACCTGGAAACACCATATATTTT
CDR3: CASSQPRTPGNTIYF

V: TRBV25-1
J: TRBJ2-1
D: TRBD1
size: .
DNA: TGTGCCAGTGAGACAGGGGGGGCCTTTCTGAATGAGCAGTTCTTC
CDR3: CASETGGAFLNEQFF

V: TRBV19
J: TRBJ1-2
D: .
size: .
DNA: TGTGCCAGTACAAACGCCAGGCTTCGATCTAGCTACACCTTC
CDR3: CASTNARLRSSYTF

V: TRBV12-3/TRBV12-4
J: TRBJ1-1
D: .
size: .
DNA: TGTGCCAGCAGCACTCCAAGGGGGTTTGAAGCTTTCTTT
CDR3: CASSTPRGFEAFF

V: TRBV21-1
J: TRBJ2-5
D: .
size: .
DNA: TGTGCCAGCAGTTCCTTTCTTGCGGGGGAGCCCCAAGAGACCCAGTACTTC
CDR3: CASSSFLAGEPQETQYF

V: TRBV6-5
J: TRBJ1-2
D: .
size: .
DNA: TGTGCCAGCACCCTAGACGGGAGGGGGGGCTATGGCTACACCTTC
CDR3: CASTLDGRGGYGYTF

V: TRBV6-5
J: TRBJ1-4
D: TRBD1
size: .
DNA: TGTGCCATCGCCCGGACAGGGTTGGATGAAAAACTGTTTTTT
CDR3: CAIARTGLDEKLFF

V: TRBV7-2
J: TRBJ1-2
D: .
size: .
DNA: TGTGCCAGCAGACCAGACAGTTTTTACTATGGCTACACCTTC
CDR3: CASRPDSFYYGYTF

V: TRBV5-5
J: TRBJ1-3
D: .
size: .
DNA: TGTGCCAGCAGCTTGTGGGGCAGTAGATTGCCCTCTGGAAACACCATATATTTT
CDR3: CASSLWGSRLPSGNTIYF

V: TRBV19
J: TRBJ1-1
D: .
size: .
DNA: TGTGCCAGTAGTATAGTCCCACCAACAGGGCCGAACACTGAAGCTTTCTTT
CDR3: CASSIVPPTGPNTEAFF